This TCR beta chain was captured in a study of T cells in Graves' hyperthyroidism and ophthalmopathy. Study-wide results and caveats: Researchers found most expanded thyroid clonotypes above 0.001 in blood as well.

With regard to this clonotype: The antigen remains unidentified.

Germline assignment: CDR1 DFQATT and CDR2 SNEGSKA (reference sequence). V lost 5 bases and J lost 2; bases outside the gene matches: 9. The CDR3 loop spans 15 amino acids. RNA transcripts were the template for amplifying TCR beta CDR3 regions. TCR CDR3 regions were first amplified by RT-PCR with HTBI primers. TCRdb reanalysed the multiplex PCR reads using MiXCR and keeps one entry per CDR3 protein. The table includes fewer than 400,000 distinct CDR3 sequences, roughly 25% detected once. Diagnoses were established using clinical symptoms, serum thyroxine and TRAb, thyroid ultrasound and orbital computed tomography.

The receptor was derived from a man aged 45-65 years with Graves' hyperthyroidism. The chain has TRBV20-1 and TRBJ2-7; 10 nucleotides align to TRBD2. Sequencing was carried out using blood. This CDR3 reads CSAAGGSGRAYEQYF. In DNA form, the CDR3 reads TGCAGTGCTGCCGGAGGGAGCGGGAGGGCCTACGAGCAGTACTTC.